This entry lists 22 T cell receptor beta chains sequenced from one sample in a study of regulatory dendritic cells for organ transplantation. These receptors' targets are unknown. The repertoire was sequenced with immunoSEQ multiplex PCR; TCRdb's copy has only in-frame clones and lacks some. The sample holds around 13,000 clones, roughly three quarters seen once. Sorted T cells were CFSE-labeled and cultured 4 to 5 days with allogeneic regulatory or mature dendritic cells at 1:10. The sample was naive CD8+ T cells from blood cultured with regulatory dendritic cells. Stated subset: CD45RA+ naive T cells. Every receptor here comes from a human donor in good health.

CDR3 sequence: CASSLIGGAGDTQYF. CDR3 bases: TGTGCCAGCAGCTTAATAGGGGGGGCAGGGGATACGCAGTATTTT. The V and J genes are TRBV7-3 and TRBJ2-3; tentative D call: TRBD2 (7 bases). V lost 1 base and J lost 6, with 14 bases in between. This CDR3 is built from 15 residues. Germline CDR1 SGHTA, CDR2 FQGTGA.

V and J are TRBV6-5 and TRBJ2-7; D is perhaps TRBD2 (6 bases). The germline V gene has CDR1 MNHEY and CDR2 SVGAGI. This CDR3 is 13 amino acids long. V was clipped by 6 bases and J by 8 bases, with 17 bases between them. The CDR3 nucleotides are TGTGCCAGCAGACCGGGGGTCTCGTCTCAGCAGTACTTC. Encoded protein: CASRPGVSSQQYF.

The gene calls are TRBV7-8 and TRBJ2-2, with TRBD2 matching over 16 bases. The J segment lost 7 bases and the V segment lost 4 bases, leaving 6 bases of the junction unmatched. CDR1 and CDR2 (germline): SGHVS, FQNEAQ. The CDR3 length is 17 residues. CDR3 sequence: CASSSGLAGGPGGELFF. In DNA, the CDR3 is TGTGCCAGCAGCTCGGGACTAGCGGGGGGGCCAGGCGGGGAGCTGTTTTTT. Full variable domain (outside the CDR3, taken from reference TRBV7-8 and TRBJ2-2): GAGVSQSPRYKVAKRGQDVALRCDPISGHVSLFWYQQALGQGPEFLTYFQNEAQLDKSGLPSDRFFAERPEGSVSTLKIQRTQQEDSAVYLCASSSGLAGGPGGELFFGEGSRLTVL.

The V and J genes are TRBV9 and TRBJ2-7, with a weak D call TRBD1 (6 bases). Germline CDR1 is SGDLS and CDR2 is YYNGEE. V lost 2 bases and J 0 bases, leaving 9 bases between the germline ends. The length of the CDR3 is 14 residues. CDR3 in DNA: TGTGCCAGCAGCGTCGGACAGAGCTCCTACGAGCAGTACTTC. This encodes CASSVGQSSYEQYF.

By proportion, this clone is medium-sized (0.01 to 0.1%). The chain couples TRBV29-1 to TRBJ1-1; D possibly corresponds to TRBD1 (5 bases). The ends were cut back, 4 bases at V and 1 base at J, with 10 bases in the middle. CDR1 SQVTM and CDR2 ANQGSEA come from the germline V gene. The CDR3 sequence is 13 residues long. In DNA, the CDR3 is TGCAGCGTTGGGGGCAGAACGAACACTGAAGCTTTCTTT. Translation: CSVGGRTNTEAFF.

The chain couples TRBV27 to TRBJ2-2, with 10 bases fitting TRBD2. Germline-derived CDR1 and CDR2 are MNHEY and SMNVEV (reference sequence). This CDR3 comprises 15 residues. Losses at the gene ends were 1 base for V and 5 bases for J; bases not matched to a gene: 1. The CDR3 bases are TGTGCCAGCAGTTTATTTAGCGGGGGGACCGGGGAGCTGTTTTTT. Its translation: CASSLFSGGTGELFF.

The chain uses TRBV19 and TRBJ2-5; TRBD1 matches 10 bases. Germline values: CDR1 LNHDA, CDR2 SQIVND (reference sequence). The CDR3 is 14 amino acids. The ends lost 4 bases at V and 4 bases at J; junction bases unmatched: 3. The CDR3 loop is CASSRDRGLETQYF. CDR3 coding DNA: TGTGCCAGTAGTAGAGACAGGGGGCTAGAGACCCAGTACTTC.

The CDR3 spells CASSLSASGNEQFF. For the CDR3, the DNA is TGTGCCAGCAGTTTATCGGCTAGCGGGAATGAGCAGTTCTTC. The chain carries TRBV27 and TRBJ2-1, with 8 bases identical to TRBD2. This CDR3 comprises 14 residues. Trimming took 0 bases from V and 7 from J; bases not matched to a gene: 2. Germline values: CDR1 MNHEY, CDR2 SMNVEV (reference sequence).

This chain links TRBV4-1 with TRBJ2-7, with D perhaps matching TRBD2 (8 bases). The CDR3 loop spans 16 amino acids. Germline CDR1 and CDR2: MGHRA and YSYEKL. Trimming took off 2 bases at V and 7 bases at J, with 21 bases between the two ends. CDR3 sequence reads: CASSQPQGVAGQEQYF. In nucleotides, the CDR3 is TGCGCCAGCAGCCAACCCCAGGGGGTAGCGGGGCAAGAGCAGTACTTC.

The rearrangement uses TRBV6-5 and TRBJ2-7, with 8 bases lining up with TRBD2. With V trimmed by 5 bases and J by 3 bases, 3 bases remained unmatched. Germline values: CDR1 MNHEY, CDR2 SVGAGI. The CDR3 is 13 residues long. CDR3 DNA: TGTGCCAGCAGTATGGCGGGGGGCTACGAGCAGTACTTC. This translates into CASSMAGGYEQYF.

The chain joins TRBV6-5 to TRBJ2-3, with 7 positions matching TRBD1. After removal of 5 bases from V and 0 bases from J, the junction contained 2 bases not matched to a gene. This CDR3 region has 14 residues. The germline CDR1 and CDR2 sequences are MNHEY and SVGAGI. The DNA of the CDR3 is TGTGCCAGCAGTCAGGGGGAGAGCACAGATACGCAGTATTTT. This encodes CASSQGESTDTQYF.

V is TRBV11-3 and J is TRBJ2-1, with 11 bases identical to TRBD1. This CDR3 is 14 amino acids long. Germline V gene data show CDR1 as SGHNT and CDR2 as YENEEA. V dropped 7 bases and J dropped 8; count of bases not matched to a gene: 7. The CDR3 reads CASKDRGRSDEQFF. The CDR3 nucleotides are TGTGCCAGCAAGGACAGGGGGCGCAGCGATGAGCAGTTCTTC.

V and J are TRBV7-6 and TRBJ1-1; maybe TRBD1 (6 bases). V lost 5 bases, J lost 0 bases, and 16 bases lay in between. This CDR3 is 16 amino acids long. Germline V CDR1 and CDR2: SGHVS, FNYEAQ. The CDR3 DNA reads TGTGCCAGCAGCGCAGGGCAGGGGCTAATGAACACTGAAGCTTTCTTT. It codes for CASSAGQGLMNTEAFF.

This rearrangement joins TRBV7-3 to TRBJ2-3; TRBD1 agrees at 8 bases. Germline CDR1 SGHTA, CDR2 FQGTGA. J was trimmed by 1 base and V by 5 bases; bases with no gene match: 2. The CDR3 runs 14 residues. CDR3 residues: CASSMTGGTDTQYF. CDR3 nucleotide sequence: TGTGCCAGCAGCATGACAGGGGGCACAGATACGCAGTATTTT.

In this sample, this clone turned up a few times. This sequence joins TRBV14 and TRBJ2-7; TRBD1 aligns across 9 bases. After removal of 3 bases from V and 2 bases from J, the junction contained 2 bases not matched to a gene. Germline values: CDR1 SGHDN, CDR2 FVKESK. The CDR3 is made up of 14 amino acids. CDR3 residues: CASSHGQGPYEQYF. In DNA, the CDR3 is TGTGCCAGCAGCCACGGACAGGGGCCCTACGAGCAGTACTTC.

The rearrangement links TRBV13 to TRBJ2-7; tentative D call: TRBD2 (5 bases). Trimming pared 3 bases from V and 4 bases from J, leaving 7 bases between. Per germline, CDR1 PRHDT and CDR2 FYEKMQ (reference sequence). The CDR3 runs to 12 residues. CDR3 nucleotides: TGTGCCAGCAGCTTTGAGGGTTACGAGCAGTACTTC. Translating gives CASSFEGYEQYF.

This chain joins TRBV4-1 and TRBJ1-5; 9 nucleotides agree with TRBD1. The CDR3 has 15 residues. Germline CDR1 reads MGHRA; CDR2 reads YSYEKL. Germline trimming cut 4 bases from V and 6 bases from J; bases unmatched to any gene: 7. CDR3 amino acids: CASSLIQGASQPQHF. The DNA for the CDR3 is TGCGCCAGCAGCCTGATACAGGGGGCTAGTCAGCCCCAGCATTTT.

Only a few counts were recorded for this clone. The V gene is TRBV9, the J gene TRBJ1-2; D not certain. The V end was cut by 0 bases, the J end by 4 bases, with 7 bases between. CDR1 is SGDLS and CDR2 is YYNGEE in the germline V gene. CDR3 length equals 13 residues. The chain's CDR3 is CASSVGGVYGYTF. The CDR3 DNA sequence: TGTGCCAGCAGCGTAGGAGGTGTCTATGGCTACACCTTC. The variable domain in full, with the rest retrieved from reference TRBV9 and TRBJ1-2, is DSGVTQTPKHLITATGQRVTLRCSPRSGDLSVYWYQQSLDQGLQFLIQYYNGEERAKGNILERFSAQQFPDLHSELNLSSLELGDSALYFCASSVGGVYGYTFGSGTRLTVV.

The chain has TRBV7-9 and TRBJ2-5, with D possibly TRBD2 on 5 matching bases. The CDR3 is 13 amino acids. CDR1 SEHNR and CDR2 FQNEAQ come from the germline V gene (reference sequence). The V and J ends lost 1 base and 5 bases respectively, with 8 bases between them. The CDR3, as DNA: TGTGCCAGCAGCTTAGGAGGGCTGGAGACCCAGTACTTC. Translated: CASSLGGLETQYF.

As to this clone: A junction boundary mismatches the germline segment, possibly from a read error. The chain employs TRBV7-2 and TRBJ2-5; 11 bases are a match to TRBD2. The CDR3 length is 15 residues. Looked up from germline, CDR1 is SGHTA and CDR2 is FQGNSA. The CDR3 sequence: CASSFPLAGGETRYF. CDR3 DNA: TGTGCCAGCAGCTTTCCCCTAGCGGGAGGAGAGACCCGGTACTTC.

The rearrangement joins TRBV4-1 to TRBJ1-4, with TRBD1 matching 8 bases. Trimming cost V 3 bases and J 7 bases; bases outside gene matches: 4. From germline, CDR1 is MGHRA and CDR2 YSYEKL. CDR3 length: 14 amino acids. The CDR3 coding sequence is TGCGCCAGCAGCCAGGACAGGGCTGTTGAAAAACTGTTTTTT. Its translation: CASSQDRAVEKLFF.

The chain carries TRBV4-2 and TRBJ2-3; weak D call: TRBD2 (5 bases). Trimming shortened V by 1 base and J by 2 bases, and 7 bases separated the two germline ends. In germline, CDR1 is LGHNA, CDR2 YNFKEQ. The CDR3 runs 14 residues. CDR3 loop: CASSQVGVTDTQYF. Here the CDR3 DNA reads TGTGCCAGCAGCCAAGTCGGGGTCACAGATACGCAGTATTTT.